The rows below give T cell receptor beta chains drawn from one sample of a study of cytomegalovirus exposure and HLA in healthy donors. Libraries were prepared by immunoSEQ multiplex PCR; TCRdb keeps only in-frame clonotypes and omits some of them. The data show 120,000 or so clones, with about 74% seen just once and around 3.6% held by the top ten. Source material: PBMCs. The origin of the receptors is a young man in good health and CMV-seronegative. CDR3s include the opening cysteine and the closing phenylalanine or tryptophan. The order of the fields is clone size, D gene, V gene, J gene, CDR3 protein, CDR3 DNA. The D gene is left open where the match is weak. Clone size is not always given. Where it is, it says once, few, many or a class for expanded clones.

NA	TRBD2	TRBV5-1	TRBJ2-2	CASSRPSGAPTGELFF	TGCGCCAGCAGCCGTCCCAGCGGGGCGCCGACCGGGGAGCTGTTTTTT
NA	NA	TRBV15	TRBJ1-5	CATSNPVQESNQPQHF	TGTGCCACCAGCAACCCCGTCCAGGAAAGCAATCAGCCCCAGCATTTT
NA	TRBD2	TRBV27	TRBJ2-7	CASSFRDRGILAGGSYEQYF	TGTGCCAGCAGTTTTCGAGACAGGGGAATACTAGCGGGAGGTTCCTACGAGCAGTACTTC
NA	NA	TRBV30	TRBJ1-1	CAWSIGTWGFTEAFF	TGTGCCTGGAGTATAGGGACTTGGGGTTTCACTGAAGCTTTCTTT
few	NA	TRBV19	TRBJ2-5	CASSTRHRQLQETQYF	TGTGCCAGTAGTACCCGACACAGGCAACTACAAGAGACCCAGTACTTC
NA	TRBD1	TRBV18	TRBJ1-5	CASSHSGTGRSLSNQPQHF	TGTGCCAGCTCACACTCCGGGACAGGGCGGTCGCTGAGCAATCAGCCCCAGCATTTT
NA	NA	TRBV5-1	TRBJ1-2	CASSLEVRVGGYGYTF	TGCGCCAGCAGCTTGGAGGTCAGGGTGGGAGGCTATGGCTACACCTTC
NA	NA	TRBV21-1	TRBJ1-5	CASSTGQGKNQPQHF	TGTGCCAGCAGCACGGGACAGGGTAAAAATCAGCCCCAGCATTTT
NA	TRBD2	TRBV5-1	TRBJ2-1	CASSLTPSGYNEQFF	TGCGCCAGCAGCTTGACGCCTAGCGGCTACAATGAGCAGTTCTTC
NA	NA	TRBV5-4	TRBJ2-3	CASISFSTGGVYTQYF	TGTGCCAGCATCAGCTTCTCAACGGGGGGCGTGTATACGCAGTATTTT
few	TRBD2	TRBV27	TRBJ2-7	CASSLQLAGRTEQYF	TGTGCCAGCAGTTTACAGCTAGCGGGAAGAACCGAGCAGTACTTC
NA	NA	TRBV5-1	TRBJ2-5	CASSSSTPRGETQYF	TGCGCCAGCAGCTCTTCGACACCTCGAGGGGAGACCCAGTACTTC
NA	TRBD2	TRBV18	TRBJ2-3	CASSPPGMGEGTDTQYF	TGTGCCAGCTCACCTCCCGGGATGGGGGAGGGGACAGATACGCAGTATTTT
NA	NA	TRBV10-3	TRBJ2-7	CAISETGTAYEQYF	TGTGCCATCAGTGAGACAGGCACAGCCTACGAGCAGTACTTC
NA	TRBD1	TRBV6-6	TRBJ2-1	CASSLPGQGNEQFF	TGTGCCAGCAGCCTCCCCGGACAGGGGAATGAGCAGTTCTTC
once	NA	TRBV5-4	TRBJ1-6	CASSSVGLGPNSPLHF	TGTGCCAGCAGCTCGGTCGGATTGGGGCCTAATTCACCCCTCCACTTT
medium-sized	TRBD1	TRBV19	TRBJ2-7	CASSLGTGDIASEQYF	TGTGCCAGTAGTCTCGGGACAGGGGACATCGCCTCCGAGCAGTACTTC
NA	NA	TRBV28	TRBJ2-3	CASSEGATDTQYF	TGTGCCAGCAGTGAAGGGGCCACAGATACGCAGTATTTT
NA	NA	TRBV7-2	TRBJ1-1	CASSSRLSNTEAFF	TGTGCCAGCAGCTCTCGACTGAGCAACACTGAAGCTTTCTTT
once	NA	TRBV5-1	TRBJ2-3	CASSLVLGERDTQYF	TGCGCCAGCAGCTTGGTTCTCGGGGAGAGAGATACGCAGTATTTT
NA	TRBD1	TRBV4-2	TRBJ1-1	CASSQGQGWNTEAFF	TGTGCCAGCAGCCAGGGACAGGGATGGAACACTGAAGCTTTCTTT
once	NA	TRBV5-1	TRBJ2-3	CASSLGPGTDTQYF	TGCGCCAGCAGCTTGGGCCCGGGAACAGATACGCAGTATTTT
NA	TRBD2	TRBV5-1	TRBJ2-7	CASSLGGTTSYEQYF	TGCGCCAGCAGCTTAGGCGGGACTACCTCCTACGAGCAGTACTTC
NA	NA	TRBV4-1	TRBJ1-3	CASSQVQASSGNTIYF	TGCGCCAGCAGCCAAGTACAGGCAAGCTCTGGAAACACCATATATTTT
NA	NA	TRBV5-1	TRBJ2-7	CASSFMPDRDEQYF	TGCGCCAGCAGCTTCATGCCCGACCGGGACGAGCAGTACTTC
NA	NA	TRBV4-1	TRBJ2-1	CASSQEQVNNNEQFF	TGCGCCAGCAGCCAAGAACAGGTGAACAACAATGAGCAGTTCTTC
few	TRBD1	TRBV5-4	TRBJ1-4	CASSLGGQPGEKLFF	TGTGCCAGCAGCTTGGGGGGACAGCCCGGTGAAAAACTGTTTTTT
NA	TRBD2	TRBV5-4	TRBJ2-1	CASSPRLAGSYNEQFF	TGTGCCAGCAGCCCCCGGCTAGCGGGTTCCTACAATGAGCAGTTCTTC
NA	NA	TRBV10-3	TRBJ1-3	CAISHPRKSFSGNTIYF	TGTGCCATCAGTCATCCGCGAAAGAGCTTCTCTGGAAACACCATATATTTT
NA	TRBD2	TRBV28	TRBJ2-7	CASTLGGSLSSYEQYF	TGTGCCAGCACCCTGGGAGGGAGTTTAAGCTCCTACGAGCAGTACTTC
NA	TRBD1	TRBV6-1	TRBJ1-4	CASSEFGGQGATNEKLFF	TGTGCCAGCAGTGAATTTGGAGGTCAGGGGGCTACTAATGAAAAACTGTTTTTT
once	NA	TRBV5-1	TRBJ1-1	CASSPDTEAFF	TGCGCCAGCAGCCCAGACACTGAAGCTTTCTTT
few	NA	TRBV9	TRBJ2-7	CASSFASGYEQYF	TGTGCCAGCAGCTTTGCTAGTGGGTACGAGCAGTACTTC
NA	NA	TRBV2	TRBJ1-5	CASSPYGSGNQPQHF	TGTGCCAGCAGTCCTTATGGCAGCGGCAATCAGCCCCAGCATTTT
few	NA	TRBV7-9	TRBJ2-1	CASSLTQGENEQFF	TGTGCCAGCAGCTTAACCCAGGGTGAGAATGAGCAGTTCTTC
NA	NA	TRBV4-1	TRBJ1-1	CASSQGLRVDTEAFF	TGCGCCAGCAGCCAAGGGTTGAGGGTGGACACTGAAGCTTTCTTT
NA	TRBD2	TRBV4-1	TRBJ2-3	CASSGSWGGRTDTQYF	TGCGCCAGCAGCGGAAGTTGGGGCGGGAGAACAGATACGCAGTATTTT
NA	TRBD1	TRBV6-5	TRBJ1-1	CASSRTGALTEAFF	TGTGCCAGCAGCCGGACAGGGGCCCTCACTGAAGCTTTCTTT
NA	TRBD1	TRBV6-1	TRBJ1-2	CASSIQGTLNYGYTF	TGTGCCAGCAGTATACAGGGGACTCTAAACTATGGCTACACCTTC
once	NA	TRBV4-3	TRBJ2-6	CASSQTSGRTISGANVLTF	TGCGCCAGCAGCCAAACATCGGGACGGACTATCTCTGGGGCCAACGTCCTGACTTTC